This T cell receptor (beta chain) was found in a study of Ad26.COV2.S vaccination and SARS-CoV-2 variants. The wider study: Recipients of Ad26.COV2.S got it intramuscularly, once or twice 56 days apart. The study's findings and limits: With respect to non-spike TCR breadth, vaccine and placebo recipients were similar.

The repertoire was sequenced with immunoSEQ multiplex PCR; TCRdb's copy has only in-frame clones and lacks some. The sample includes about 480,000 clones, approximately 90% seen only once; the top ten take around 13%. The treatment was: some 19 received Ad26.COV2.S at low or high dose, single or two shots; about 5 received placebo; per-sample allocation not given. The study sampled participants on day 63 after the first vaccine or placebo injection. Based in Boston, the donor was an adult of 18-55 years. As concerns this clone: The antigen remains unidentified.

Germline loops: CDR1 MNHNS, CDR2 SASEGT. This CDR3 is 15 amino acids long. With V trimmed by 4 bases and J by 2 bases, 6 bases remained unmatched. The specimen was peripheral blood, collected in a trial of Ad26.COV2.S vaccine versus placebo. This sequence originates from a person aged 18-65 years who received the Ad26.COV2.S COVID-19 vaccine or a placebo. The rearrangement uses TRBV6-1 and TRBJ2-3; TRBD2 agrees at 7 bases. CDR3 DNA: TGTGCCAGCAGTGCAGCGGGGCGGACCACAGATACGCAGTATTTT. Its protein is CASSAAGRTTDTQYF.